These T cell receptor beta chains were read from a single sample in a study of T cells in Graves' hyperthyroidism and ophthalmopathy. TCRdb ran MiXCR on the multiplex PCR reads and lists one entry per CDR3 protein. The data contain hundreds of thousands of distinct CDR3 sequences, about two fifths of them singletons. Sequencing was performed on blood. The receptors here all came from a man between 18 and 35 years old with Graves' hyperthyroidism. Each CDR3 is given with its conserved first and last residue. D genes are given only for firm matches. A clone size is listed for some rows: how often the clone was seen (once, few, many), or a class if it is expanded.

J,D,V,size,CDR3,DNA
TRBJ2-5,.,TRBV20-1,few,CSARVFVRGVETQYF,TGCAGTGCTAGAGTCTTCGTCAGGGGCGTTGAGACCCAGTACTTC
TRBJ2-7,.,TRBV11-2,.,CASSLVSGSEQYF,TGTGCCAGCAGTTTAGTATCAGGGTCCGAGCAGTACTTC
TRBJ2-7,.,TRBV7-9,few,CASSLMGNVFTYEQYF,TGTGCCAGCAGCTTAATGGGTAACGTCTTTACCTACGAGCAGTACTTC
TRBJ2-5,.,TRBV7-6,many,CASSSAQETQYF,TGTGCCAGCAGCTCCGCCCAAGAGACCCAGTACTTC
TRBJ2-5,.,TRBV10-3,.,CASRLSGQETQYF,.
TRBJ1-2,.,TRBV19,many,CASSTTLTGNYGYTF,TGTGCCAGTAGTACCACTTTAACGGGGAACTATGGCTACACCTTC
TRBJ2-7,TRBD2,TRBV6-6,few,CATLSSGGPYEQYF,TGTGCCACCCTATCTAGCGGGGGTCCCTACGAGCAGTACTTC
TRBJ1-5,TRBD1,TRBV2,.,CASSSTGGPLPQHF,TGTGCCAGCAGTTCGACAGGGGGCCCCTTGCCCCAGCATTTT
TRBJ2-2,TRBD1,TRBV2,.,CASSPGQGVTGELFF,TGTGCCAGCAGTCCGGGACAGGGCGTCACCGGGGAGCTGTTTTTT
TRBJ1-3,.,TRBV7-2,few,CASSPDRTGNTIYF,TGTGCCAGCAGCCCCGACCGTACTGGAAACACCATATATTTT
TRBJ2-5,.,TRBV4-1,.,CASSQDWGRSETQYF,TGCGCCAGCAGCCAAGATTGGGGCAGGTCAGAGACCCAGTACTTC
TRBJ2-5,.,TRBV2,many,CASSAGTPSVETQYF,TGTGCCAGCAGCGCCGGGACTCCCTCGGTAGAGACCCAGTACTTC
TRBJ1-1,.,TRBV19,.,CASSLGRESRTEAFF,TGTGCCAGTAGTCTCGGACGGGAGAGCAGGACTGAAGCTTTCTTT
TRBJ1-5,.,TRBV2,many,CASSELADIQPQHF,TGTGCCAGCAGTGAATTAGCGGACATTCAGCCCCAGCATTTT
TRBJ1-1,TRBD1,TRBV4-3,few,CASSPGQPLNTEAFF,TGCGCCAGCAGCCCGGGACAGCCTTTGAACACTGAAGCTTTCTTT
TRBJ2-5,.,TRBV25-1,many,CASGDGQETQYF,TGTGCCAGCGGTGACGGTCAAGAGACCCAGTACTTC
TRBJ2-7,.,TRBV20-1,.,CSATPGGTGEQYF,TGCAGTGCCACCCCCGGGGGAACCGGGGAGCAGTACTTC